This T cell receptor beta chain was sequenced for a study of tissue T cells after allogeneic stem cell transplantation. General study points: The patient cohort was small and clinically heterogeneous, with limited sampling depth. The study did not identify alloreactive or antigen-specific tissue TCRs, and some clones might be persisting host cells.

Turning to this clone: Its cognate antigen is unknown. The gene names here belong to mouse. From the germline J gene comes the end of the CDR3, since the read stops 1 residue before it.

This table comes from immunoSEQ multiplex PCR, and its TCRdb copy is limited to in-frame clones, with some not included. The table has tens of thousands of clones, over 60% seen once. Germline CDR1 and CDR2: NSHNY and SYGAGN. V dropped 0 bases and J dropped 3; count of bases not matched to a gene: 8. This CDR3 is built from 16 residues. The rearrangement uses TRBV13-1 and TRBJ2-7; 8 bases agree with TRBD2. The TCR comes from a female BALB/c mouse in good health. MHC haplotype of the strain: H2-d. Specimen: spleen. The CDR3 loop reads CASSDARLGGLYEQYF. Incomplete CDR3 DNA: TGTGCCAGCAGTGATGCTCGGCTGGGGGGCCTCTATGAACAGTAC.